This T cell receptor beta chain was profiled in a study of early stage breast cancer tumors. Whole-study findings and limits: Enriched TCRB sequences shared across patients were mostly commonly generated sequences. Tumors had roughly 2.4-fold higher T cell density and higher clonality than adjacent normal breast tissue.

Looked up from germline, CDR1 is DFQATT and CDR2 is SNEGSKA (reference sequence). V lost 0 bases, J lost 12 bases, and 9 bases lay in between. The CDR3 has 11 residues. Of note for this clone: Its antigen is not identified.

The method was immunoSEQ multiplex PCR; TCRdb's version includes in-frame clones alone and lacks a portion of them. The repertoire holds tens of thousands of clones, almost 75% seen once, with approximately 4.4% in the top ten. The sequence was collected from a person aged 40 to 49 with breast cancer. Sample: blood. This chain connects TRBV20-1 to TRBJ2-1; maybe TRBD1 (6 bases). DNA for the CDR3: TGCAGTGCTAGAGATCAGGGGCCGCAGTTCTTC. Amino acids: CSARDQGPQFF.